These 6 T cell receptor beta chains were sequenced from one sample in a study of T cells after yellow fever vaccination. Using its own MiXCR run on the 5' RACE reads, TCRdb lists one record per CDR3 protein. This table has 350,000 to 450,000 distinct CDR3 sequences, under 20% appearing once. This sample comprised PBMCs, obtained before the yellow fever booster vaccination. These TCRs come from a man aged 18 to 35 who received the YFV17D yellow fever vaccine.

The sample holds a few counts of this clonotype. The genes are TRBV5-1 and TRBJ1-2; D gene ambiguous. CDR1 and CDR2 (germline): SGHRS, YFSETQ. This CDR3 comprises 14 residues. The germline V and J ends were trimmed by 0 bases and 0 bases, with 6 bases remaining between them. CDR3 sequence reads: CASSLDSTNYGYTF. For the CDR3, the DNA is TGCGCCAGCAGCTTGGACAGTACTAACTATGGCTACACCTTC.

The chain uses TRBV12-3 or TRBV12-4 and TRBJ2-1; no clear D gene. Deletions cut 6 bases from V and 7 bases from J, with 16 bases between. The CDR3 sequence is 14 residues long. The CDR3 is CASRVVFSGNEQFF. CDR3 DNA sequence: TGTGCCAGCAGAGTAGTCTTTTCTGGTAATGAGCAGTTCTTC.

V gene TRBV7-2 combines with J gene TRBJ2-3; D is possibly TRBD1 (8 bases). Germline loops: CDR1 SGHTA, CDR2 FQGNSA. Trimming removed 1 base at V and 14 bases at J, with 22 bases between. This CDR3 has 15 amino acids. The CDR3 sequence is CASSLVGGGQGGLYF. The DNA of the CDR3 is TGTGCCAGCAGCTTAGTAGGCGGCGGACAGGGAGGGCTGTATTTT.

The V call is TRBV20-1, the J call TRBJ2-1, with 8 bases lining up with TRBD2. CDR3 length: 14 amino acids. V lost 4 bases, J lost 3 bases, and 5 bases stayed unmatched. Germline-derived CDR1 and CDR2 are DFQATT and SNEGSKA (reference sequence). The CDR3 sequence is CSANRGGIYNEQFF. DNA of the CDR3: TGCAGTGCTAATCGGGGGGGGATCTACAATGAGCAGTTCTTC.

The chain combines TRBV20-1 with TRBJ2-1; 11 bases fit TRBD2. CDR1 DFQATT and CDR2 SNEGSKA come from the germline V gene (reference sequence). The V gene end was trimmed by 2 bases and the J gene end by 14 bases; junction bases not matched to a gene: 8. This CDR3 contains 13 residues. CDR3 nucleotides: TGCAGTGCTAGAAGCCCTAGCGGGGGGTCAGAGTTCTTC. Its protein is CSARSPSGGSEFF.

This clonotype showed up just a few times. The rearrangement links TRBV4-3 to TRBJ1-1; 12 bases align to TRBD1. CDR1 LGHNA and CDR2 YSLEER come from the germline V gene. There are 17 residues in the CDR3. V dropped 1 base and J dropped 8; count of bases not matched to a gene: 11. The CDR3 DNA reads TGCGCCAGCAGCCAAGGTGGGACAGGGGGCGCCGATATGGAAGCTTTCTTT. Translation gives CASSQGGTGGADMEAFF.